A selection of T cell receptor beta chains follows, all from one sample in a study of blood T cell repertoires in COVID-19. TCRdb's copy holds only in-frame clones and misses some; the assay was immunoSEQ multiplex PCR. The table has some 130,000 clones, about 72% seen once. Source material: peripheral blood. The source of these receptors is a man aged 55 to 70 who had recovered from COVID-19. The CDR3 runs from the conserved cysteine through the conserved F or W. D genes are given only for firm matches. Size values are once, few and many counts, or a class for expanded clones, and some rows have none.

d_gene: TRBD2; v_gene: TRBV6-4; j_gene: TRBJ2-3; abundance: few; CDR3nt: TGTGCCAGCAGTCGGACTAGCGATCTTTCTAGCACAGATACGCAGTATTTT; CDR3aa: CASSRTSDLSSTDTQYF
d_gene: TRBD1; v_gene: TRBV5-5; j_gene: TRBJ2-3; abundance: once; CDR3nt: TGTGCCAGCAGCTTCCCGACAGGGCCCACAGATACGCAGTATTTT; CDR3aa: CASSFPTGPTDTQYF
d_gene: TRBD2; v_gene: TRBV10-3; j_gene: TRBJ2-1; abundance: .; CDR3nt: TGTGCCATCAGTGAAGGGCGGGAGGGAAATGAGCAGTTCTTC; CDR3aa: CAISEGREGNEQFF
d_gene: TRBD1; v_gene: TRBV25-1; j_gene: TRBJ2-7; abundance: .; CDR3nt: TGTGCCAGCAGTATTGAGGGGACAGGGACCTACGAGCAGTACTTC; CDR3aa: CASSIEGTGTYEQYF
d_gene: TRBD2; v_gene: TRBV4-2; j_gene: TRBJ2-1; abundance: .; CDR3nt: TGTGCCAGCAGCCACCCCGGTCTAGCGGTTAACAATGAGCAGTTCTTC; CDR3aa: CASSHPGLAVNNEQFF
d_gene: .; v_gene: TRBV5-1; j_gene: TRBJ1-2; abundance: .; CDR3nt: TGCGCCAGCAGCTTGGCCGGAGCAGGGTCTGGCTACACCTTC; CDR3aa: CASSLAGAGSGYTF
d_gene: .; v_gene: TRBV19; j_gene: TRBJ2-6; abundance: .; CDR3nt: TGTGCCAGTAGTATAGCAGGCTCTGGGGCCAACGTCCTGACTTTC; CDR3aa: CASSIAGSGANVLTF
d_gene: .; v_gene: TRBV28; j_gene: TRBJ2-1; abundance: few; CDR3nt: TGTGCCAGCAGAGGGGGGGTGGTTAGCGAGCAGTTCTTC; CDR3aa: CASRGGVVSEQFF
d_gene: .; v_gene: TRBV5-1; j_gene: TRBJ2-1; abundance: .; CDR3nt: TGCGCCAGCAGCTTGGGGGACGGAGGGTACTACAATGAGCAGTTCTTC; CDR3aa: CASSLGDGGYYNEQFF
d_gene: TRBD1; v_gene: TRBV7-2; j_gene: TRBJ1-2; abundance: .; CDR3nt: TGTGCCAGCAGCTTCCGTCGACAGGGGGAAGGCTACACCTTC; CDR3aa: CASSFRRQGEGYTF
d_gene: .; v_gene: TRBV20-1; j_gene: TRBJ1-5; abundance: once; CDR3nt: TGCAGTGCTAGTGCTCGACAGGAGTGGAATCAGCCCCAGCATTTT; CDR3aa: CSASARQEWNQPQHF
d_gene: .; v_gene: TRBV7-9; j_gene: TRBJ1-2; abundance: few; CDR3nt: TGTGCCAGCAGCTTAGCCTCAGGGGCCGGTGGCTACACCTTC; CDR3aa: CASSLASGAGGYTF
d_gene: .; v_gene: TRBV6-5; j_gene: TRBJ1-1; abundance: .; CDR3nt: TGTGCCAGCAGGCCTACAGGGTGGACTGAAGCTTTCTTT; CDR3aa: CASRPTGWTEAFF
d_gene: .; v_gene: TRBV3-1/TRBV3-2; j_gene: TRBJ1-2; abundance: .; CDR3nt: TGTGCCAGCAGCCATGGTGGGGGGGAAGGCGGCTACACCTTC; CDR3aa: CASSHGGGEGGYTF
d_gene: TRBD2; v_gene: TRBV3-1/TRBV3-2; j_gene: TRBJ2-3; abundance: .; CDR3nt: TGTGCCAGCAGCCAATTAAGCGGGGGGGCTACAGATACGCAGTATTTT; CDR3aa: CASSQLSGGATDTQYF
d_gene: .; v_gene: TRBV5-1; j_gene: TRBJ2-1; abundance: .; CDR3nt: TGCGCCAGCAGTCTCGCACAGGGTCGCGGGAATGAGCAGTTCTTC; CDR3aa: CASSLAQGRGNEQFF
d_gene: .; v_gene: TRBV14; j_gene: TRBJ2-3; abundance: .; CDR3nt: TGTGCCAGCAGCCAAGCGGGCAGGGAGGTCAATACGCAGTATTTT; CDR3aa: CASSQAGREVNTQYF
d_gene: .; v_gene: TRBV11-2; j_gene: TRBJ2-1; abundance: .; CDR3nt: TGTGCCAGCAGCTTAAACAACAACAATGAGCAGTTCTTC; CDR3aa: CASSLNNNNEQFF
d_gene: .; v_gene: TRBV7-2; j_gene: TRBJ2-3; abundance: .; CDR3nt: TGTGCCAGCAGCTTATTCGGCTCAGGGCAGTATTTT; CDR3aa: CASSLFGSGQYF
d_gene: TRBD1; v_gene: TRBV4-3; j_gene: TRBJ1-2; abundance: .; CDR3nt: TGCGCCAGCAGCCTGGGGGGACAGGGGGTTGGTGGTGGCTACACCTTC; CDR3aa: CASSLGGQGVGGGYTF
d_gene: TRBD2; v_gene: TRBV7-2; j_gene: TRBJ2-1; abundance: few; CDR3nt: TGTGCCAGCAGCCAATCCCCGGGAGGGCCCTGGAATGAGCAGTTCTTC; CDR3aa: CASSQSPGGPWNEQFF
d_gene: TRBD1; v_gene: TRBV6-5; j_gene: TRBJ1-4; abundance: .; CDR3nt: TGTGCCAGCAGTTCTACCGGGACAGGGGGGAATGAAAAACTGTTTTTT; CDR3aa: CASSSTGTGGNEKLFF
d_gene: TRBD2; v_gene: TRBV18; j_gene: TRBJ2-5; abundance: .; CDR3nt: TGTGCCAGCTCACCCGGACTAGAGCCAGAGACCCAGTACTTC; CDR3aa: CASSPGLEPETQYF
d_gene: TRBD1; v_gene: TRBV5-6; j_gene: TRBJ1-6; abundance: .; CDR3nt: TGTGCCAGCGGACTCTACAGGGGGGAGAATTCACCCCTCCACTTT; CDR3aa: CASGLYRGENSPLHF
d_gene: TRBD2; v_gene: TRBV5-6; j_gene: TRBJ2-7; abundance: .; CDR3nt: TGTGCCAGCAGCCTGACTAGCGGGAGATACGAGCAGTACTTC; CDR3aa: CASSLTSGRYEQYF
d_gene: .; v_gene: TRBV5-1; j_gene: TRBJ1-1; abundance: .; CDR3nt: TGCGCCAGCAGCTTGGATAGCGAAGCTTTCTTT; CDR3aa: CASSLDSEAFF
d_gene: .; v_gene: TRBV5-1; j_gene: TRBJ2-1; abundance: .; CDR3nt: TGCGCCAGCAGCTTAACGGCGGCTGACTCCTACAATGAGCAGTTCTTC; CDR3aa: CASSLTAADSYNEQFF
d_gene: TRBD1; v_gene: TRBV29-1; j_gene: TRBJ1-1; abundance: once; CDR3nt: TGCAGCGTCTCGACAGGGCGCGTAGCTTTCTTT; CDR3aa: CSVSTGRVAFF
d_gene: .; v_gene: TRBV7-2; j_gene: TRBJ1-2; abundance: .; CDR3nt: TGTGCCAGCAGCTTTGACAAAGTCGGCTACACCTTC; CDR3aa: CASSFDKVGYTF
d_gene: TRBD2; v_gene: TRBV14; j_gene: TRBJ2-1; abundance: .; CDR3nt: TGTGCCAGCAGCCAAGGGTTGGGCGGGAGTATCCACAATGAGCAGTTCTTC; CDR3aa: CASSQGLGGSIHNEQFF
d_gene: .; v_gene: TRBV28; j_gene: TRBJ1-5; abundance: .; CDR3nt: TGTGCCAGCAGTCCTCAGGGCGTTATCAATCAGCCCCAGCATTTT; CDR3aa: CASSPQGVINQPQHF